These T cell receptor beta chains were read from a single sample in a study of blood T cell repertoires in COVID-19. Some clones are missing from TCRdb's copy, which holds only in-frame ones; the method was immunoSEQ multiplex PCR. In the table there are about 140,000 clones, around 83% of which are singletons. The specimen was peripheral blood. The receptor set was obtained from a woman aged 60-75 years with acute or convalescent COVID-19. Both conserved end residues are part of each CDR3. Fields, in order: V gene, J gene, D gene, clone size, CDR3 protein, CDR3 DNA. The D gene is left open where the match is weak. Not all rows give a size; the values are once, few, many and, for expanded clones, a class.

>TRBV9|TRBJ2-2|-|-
CASSVAQGLTGELFF
TGTGCCAGCAGCGTAGCCCAGGGCCTCACCGGGGAGCTGTTTTTT
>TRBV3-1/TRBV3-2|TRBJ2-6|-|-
CASSQRVGAGANVLTF
TGTGCCAGCAGCCAAAGGGTAGGGGCTGGGGCCAACGTCCTGACTTTC
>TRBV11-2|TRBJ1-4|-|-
CASSTRQAPNEKLFF
TGTGCCAGCAGCACCCGACAGGCGCCGAATGAAAAACTGTTTTTT
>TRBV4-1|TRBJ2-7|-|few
CASSQEGHSYEQYF
TGCGCCAGCAGCCAAGAGGGACACTCCTACGAGCAGTACTTC
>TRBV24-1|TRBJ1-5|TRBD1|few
CATSDSTGNNQPQHF
TGTGCCACCAGTGATTCGACAGGGAACAATCAGCCCCAGCATTTT
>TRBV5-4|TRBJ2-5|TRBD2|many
CASSTTSGVETQYF
TGTGCCAGCAGCACCACTAGCGGCGTCGAGACCCAGTACTTC
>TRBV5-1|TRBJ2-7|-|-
CASSPGQKTGYEQYF
TGCGCCAGCAGTCCCGGACAGAAAACGGGGTACGAGCAGTACTTC
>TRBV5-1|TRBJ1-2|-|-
CASSLGSDPPGAYGYTF
TGCGCCAGCAGCTTGGGGTCAGACCCCCCTGGGGCCTATGGCTACACCTTC
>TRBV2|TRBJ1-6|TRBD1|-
CASSDGTGWIKENSPLHF
TGTGCCAGCAGTGACGGGACAGGGTGGATAAAGGAAAATTCACCCCTCCACTTT
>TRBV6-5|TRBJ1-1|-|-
CASRWTVNTEAFF
TGTGCCAGCAGGTGGACAGTGAACACTGAAGCTTTCTTT
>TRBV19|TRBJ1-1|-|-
CASSDPDRRNTEAFF
TGTGCCAGTAGCGATCCGGACAGAAGGAACACTGAAGCTTTCTTT
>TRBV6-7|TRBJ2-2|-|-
CASSSGQPYTGELFF
TGTGCCAGCAGTTCCGGACAGCCCTACACCGGGGAGCTGTTTTTT
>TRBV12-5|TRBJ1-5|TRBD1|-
CASGPGTGGQPQHF
TGTGCTAGTGGCCCAGGGACAGGGGGTCAGCCCCAGCATTTT
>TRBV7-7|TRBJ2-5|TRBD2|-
CASSLERGGQETQYF
TGTGCTAGCAGCTTAGAACGGGGGGGTCAAGAGACCCAGTACTTC
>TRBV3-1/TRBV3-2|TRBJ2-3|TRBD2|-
CASSLRLAGRTDTQYF
TGTGCCAGCAGCCTAAGACTAGCCGGCCGCACAGATACGCAGTATTTT
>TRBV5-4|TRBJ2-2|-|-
CASSLGQNTGELFF
TGTGCCAGCAGCTTGGGACAGAACACCGGGGAGCTGTTTTTT
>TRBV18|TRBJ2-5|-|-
CASSPRQEAETQYF
TGTGCCAGCTCACCACGGCAGGAGGCAGAGACCCAGTACTTC
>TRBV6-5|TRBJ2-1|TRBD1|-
CASSLYRGNEQFF
TGTGCCAGCAGTCTCTACAGGGGGAATGAGCAGTTCTTC
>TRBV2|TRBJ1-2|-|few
CASSEVTRTAYGYTF
TGTGCCAGCAGTGAAGTCACCCGGACAGCCTATGGCTACACCTTC
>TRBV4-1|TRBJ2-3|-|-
CASSPRTDTDTQYF
TGCGCCAGCAGCCCCCGGACAGACACAGATACGCAGTATTTT
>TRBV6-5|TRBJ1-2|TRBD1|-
CASSYSMGQGYGYTF
TGTGCCAGCAGTTACTCGATGGGACAGGGCTATGGCTACACCTTC
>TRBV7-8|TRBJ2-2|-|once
CASSSARGTGELFF
TGTGCCAGCAGTTCCGCCCGGGGGACCGGGGAGCTGTTTTTT
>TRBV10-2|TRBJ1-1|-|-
CASSEIATLNTEAFF
TGCGCCAGCAGTGAGATCGCAACTCTGAACACTGAAGCTTTCTTT
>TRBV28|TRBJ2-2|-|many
CASSGLLESGELFF
TGTGCCAGCAGTGGACTACTTGAATCAGGGGAGCTGTTTTTT
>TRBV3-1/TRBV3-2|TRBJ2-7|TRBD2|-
CASSPGLDRVQYF
TGTGCCAGCAGCCCGGGACTAGATAGGGTGCAGTACTTC
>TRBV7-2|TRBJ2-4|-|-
CASSLSGTQTKNIQYF
TGTGCCAGCAGCTTAAGTGGGACACAAACCAAAAACATTCAGTACTTC
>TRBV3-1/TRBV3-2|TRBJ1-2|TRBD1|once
CASSQDIVAGGLIGYTF
TGTGCCAGCAGCCAAGATATTGTTGCAGGGGGCTTGATCGGCTACACCTTC
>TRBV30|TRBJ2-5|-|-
CAWDAGWSETQYF
TGTGCCTGGGACGCAGGGTGGTCGGAGACCCAGTACTTC
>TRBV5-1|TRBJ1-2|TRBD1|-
CASSIDRGHKGYTF
TGCGCCAGCAGCATTGACAGGGGGCATAAGGGCTACACCTTC
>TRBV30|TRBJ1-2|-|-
CACSHGVQTF
TGTGCCTGCTCACACGGGGTCCAAACCTTC
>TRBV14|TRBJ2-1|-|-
CASSQENQNEQFF
TGTGCCAGCAGCCAAGAAAATCAGAATGAGCAGTTCTTC
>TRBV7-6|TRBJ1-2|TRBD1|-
CASSRTLTGGHGYTF
TGTGCCAGCAGCCGAACCCTGACAGGGGGCCATGGCTACACCTTC
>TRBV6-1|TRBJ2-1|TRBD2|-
CASGDLAGIGNEQFF
TGTGCCAGCGGTGACCTAGCGGGGATAGGGAATGAGCAGTTCTTC
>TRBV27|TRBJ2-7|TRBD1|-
CASSLTGEHRVYSYEQYF
TGTGCCAGCAGTTTGACAGGGGAACACCGGGTTTACTCCTACGAGCAGTACTTC
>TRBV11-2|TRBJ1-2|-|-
CASSLEGGNDYGYTF
TGTGCCAGCAGCTTAGAAGGGGGAAACGACTATGGCTACACCTTC
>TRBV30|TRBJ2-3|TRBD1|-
CAWSKWDRGDTQYF
TGTGCCTGGAGTAAATGGGACAGGGGGGATACGCAGTATTTT
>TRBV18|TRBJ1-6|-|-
CASSPGGNSPLHF
TGTGCCAGCTCACCAGGAGGTAATTCACCCCTCCACTTT
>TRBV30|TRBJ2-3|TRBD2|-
CAWRTAGSTDTQYF
TGTGCCTGGAGAACAGCGGGGAGCACAGATACGCAGTATTTT
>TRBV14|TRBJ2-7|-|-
CASSQEIPGGQYF
TGTGCCAGCAGCCAAGAAATCCCCGGGGGGCAGTACTTC
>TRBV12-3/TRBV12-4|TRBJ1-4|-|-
CASNSLSGEKLFF
TGTGCCAGCAACTCGCTGTCGGGGGAAAAACTGTTTTTT
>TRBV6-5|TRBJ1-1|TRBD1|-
CASSYSAGQGIYRAFF
TGTGCCAGCAGTTACTCCGCCGGACAGGGAATATATCGGGCTTTCTTT